The 13 T cell receptor beta chains below were found in one sample sequenced in a study of brain T cells in children with intractable seizures. Clones were read by immunoSEQ multiplex PCR, and TCRdb kept only the in-frame ones, dropping some. The table includes about 22,000 clones, approximately 94% detected once. This sample comprised peripheral blood, obtained at surgery. The receptors originated from a boy younger than 18 with focal cortical dysplasia and intractable seizures.

The V and J genes are TRBV5-1 and TRBJ1-1, with no clear D. V lost 1 base, J lost 4 bases, and 8 bases lay in between. The germline V gene encodes CDR1 SGHRS and CDR2 YFSETQ. The CDR3 is 13 amino acids. CDR3 sequence: CASSLIKATEAFF. Written as DNA, the CDR3 is TGCGCCAGCAGCTTGATCAAAGCCACTGAAGCTTTCTTT.

This chain connects TRBV6-1 to TRBJ2-3, with a possible D match to TRBD2 (6 bases). The CDR3 has 15 amino acids. Germline values: CDR1 MNHNS, CDR2 SASEGT. V shed 3 bases and J shed 2 bases, with 12 bases lying between them. CDR3 residues: CASSDAGFPTDTQYF. CDR3 in DNA: TGTGCCAGCAGTGACGCGGGATTCCCCACAGATACGCAGTATTTT.

The chain combines TRBV7-3 with TRBJ2-7; D is ambiguous. The germline CDR1 and CDR2 sequences are SGHTA and FQGTGA. The CDR3 runs 13 residues. The V end was cut by 5 bases, the J end by 1 base, with 9 bases between. For the CDR3, the DNA is TGTGCCAGCAGCCCACCGGATTCCTACGAGCAGTACTTC. Translation: CASSPPDSYEQYF.

The chain is built from TRBV28 and TRBJ2-1; D is ambiguous. Trimming removed 6 bases at V and 4 bases at J, with 10 bases between. Germline V gene data show CDR1 as MDHEN and CDR2 as SYDVKM. This CDR3 comprises 13 residues. In DNA form, the CDR3 reads TGTGCCAGCAGAGAAGATCGTTACAATGAGCAGTTCTTC. Amino acids: CASREDRYNEQFF.

V gene TRBV7-9 combines with J gene TRBJ1-1, with D perhaps matching TRBD1 (5 bases). The CDR3 sequence is 16 residues long. The germline CDR1 and CDR2 sequences are SEHNR and FQNEAQ (reference sequence). Trimming took off 6 bases at V and 1 base at J, with 18 bases between the two ends. The DNA of the CDR3 is TGTGCCAGCAGACAAACCCTCGGGGGGAGGAACACTGAAGCTTTCTTT. Protein sequence: CASRQTLGGRNTEAFF.

The genes are TRBV3-1 (or the pseudogene TRBV3-2) and TRBJ2-2, with D perhaps assigned TRBD1 or TRBD2 (5 bases each). The length of the CDR3 is 15 residues. Germline lookup yields CDR1 LGHDT and CDR2 YNNKEL (reference sequence). The V gene lost 4 bases and the J gene lost 10 bases, with 19 bases spanning the gap. CDR3 loop: CASSPPGPPKEELFF. The CDR3 coding sequence is TGTGCCAGCAGCCCGCCGGGACCACCGAAGGAGGAGCTGTTTTTT.

The gene calls are TRBV3-1 (or the pseudogene TRBV3-2) and TRBJ1-1; 10 bases line up with TRBD1. V shed 5 bases and J 4 bases; nucleotides not matched to a gene: 7. CDR1 LGHDT and CDR2 YNNKEL come from the germline V gene (reference sequence). CDR3 length equals 15 residues. CDR3 in DNA: TGTGCCAGCAGCGACCGGGACAGGGGTGTCACTGAAGCTTTCTTT. This encodes CASSDRDRGVTEAFF.

The chain employs TRBV19 and TRBJ2-7; 14 nucleotides match TRBD2. CDR1 LNHDA and CDR2 SQIVND come from the germline V gene (reference sequence). This CDR3 is 15 amino acids long. The V gene end was trimmed by 5 bases and the J gene end by 4 bases; junction bases not matched to a gene: 4. The CDR3 here is CASSPGLAGGYEQYF. CDR3 DNA: TGTGCCAGTAGTCCTGGACTAGCGGGGGGTTACGAGCAGTACTTC.

V is TRBV10-1 and J is TRBJ2-1; 7 bases are shared with TRBD2. The CDR3 has 13 residues. Germline-derived CDR1 and CDR2 are WNHNN and SYGVQD (reference sequence). The CDR3 DNA reads as TGCGCAACCAGAGCGGGACTCTACAATGAGCAGTTCTTC. Amino acid sequence: CATRAGLYNEQFF.

The V gene is TRBV9, the J gene TRBJ1-1; no definite D call. V lost 0 bases to trimming and J lost 4 bases, with 10 bases between them. Looked up from germline, CDR1 is SGDLS and CDR2 is YYNGEE. This CDR3 spans 14 amino acids. CDR3 region: CASSVEAQLTEAFF. CDR3 DNA: TGTGCCAGCAGCGTAGAGGCCCAGCTCACTGAAGCTTTCTTT.

V gene TRBV5-1 combines with J gene TRBJ2-1, with a weak D call TRBD1 (5 bases). This CDR3 has 14 residues. CDR1 SGHRS and CDR2 YFSETQ come from the germline V gene. Trimming removed 1 base at V and 7 bases at J, with 12 bases between. CDR3 nucleotides: TGCGCCAGCAGCTTGAGGACAATCAGAAATGAGCAGTTCTTC. Encoded protein: CASSLRTIRNEQFF.

This chain connects TRBV28 to TRBJ1-3, with 9 bases lining up with TRBD1. Germline loops: CDR1 MDHEN, CDR2 SYDVKM. The V segment lost 5 bases and the J segment 6 bases; nucleotides outside the gene matches: 5. This CDR3 comprises 14 residues. The CDR3 is CASSPTGGTNTIYF. The CDR3 DNA follows: TGTGCCAGCAGTCCAACAGGGGGCACAAACACCATATATTTT. Filled out from reference TRBV28 and TRBJ1-3, the complete variable domain reads DVKVTQSSRYLVKRTGEKVFLECVQDMDHENMFWYRQDPGLGLRLIYFSYDVKMKEKGDIPEGYSVSREKKERFSLILESASTNQTSMYLCASSPTGGTNTIYFGEGSWLTVV.

The gene calls are TRBV12-3 or TRBV12-4 and TRBJ2-3, with D hard to call. The CDR3 contains 13 residues. V dropped 7 bases and J dropped 1 base, with 9 bases sitting between them. The CDR3 DNA is TGTGCCAGCATACCCAGCGGCACAGATACGCAGTATTTT. Translated, it gives CASIPSGTDTQYF.